This entry lists 10 T cell receptor beta chains sequenced from one sample in a study of CD8 T cells in ankylosing spondylitis. TCRdb redid the calling of the 5' RACE reads with MiXCR, one entry per CDR3 protein. Here the sample spans around 300,000 distinct CDR3 sequences, around a tenth being singletons. Sequenced material: blood, either unsorted or a sorted T cell fraction (not recorded which). These receptors all stem from a female donor with ankylosing spondylitis or in good health (not recorded which).

This clonotype appeared many times. The V gene is TRBV12-3 or TRBV12-4, the J gene TRBJ2-2; possibly TRBD1 for D (6 bases). This CDR3 comprises 16 residues. The V gene lost 4 bases and the J gene lost 5 bases, with 17 bases spanning the gap. As DNA, the CDR3 is TGTGCCAGCAGTTCACCAAGCCCCGGACAGACCGGGGAGCTGTTTTTT. It codes for CASSSPSPGQTGELFF.

The V call is TRBV5-1, the J call TRBJ2-7, with 7 bases fitting TRBD1. V lost 0 bases to trimming and J lost 2 bases; unmatched junction nucleotides: 5. CDR3 length: 15 amino acids. Germline-derived CDR1 and CDR2 are SGHRS and YFSETQ. CDR3 sequence (DNA): TGCGCCAGCAGCTTGGCCCTGGGACAGACCTACGAGCAGTACTTC. Translation gives CASSLALGQTYEQYF.

This chain joins TRBV7-8 and TRBJ1-1, with TRBD1 identical over 7 bases. V shed 5 bases, J shed 3 bases, and the junction held 6 bases outside the gene matches. The CDR3 runs to 14 residues. Germline values: CDR1 SGHVS, CDR2 FQNEAQ. CDR3 sequence: CASSRAQGDTEAFF. Written as DNA, the CDR3 is TGTGCCAGCAGCCGTGCCCAGGGGGACACTGAAGCTTTCTTT.

The rearrangement uses TRBV6-1 and TRBJ2-3, with D maybe TRBD2 (5 bases). With 5 bases removed from V and 5 bases from J, the gap between germline ends came to 17 bases. There are 15 residues in the CDR3. Germline V CDR1 and CDR2: MNHNS, SASEGT. This CDR3 is CASSRTHTAGDTQYF. CDR3 DNA sequence: TGTGCCAGCAGTCGGACCCACACCGCGGGAGATACGCAGTATTTT.

This clonotype showed up many times. The CDR3 reads CASAISNEQFF. The CDR3 coding sequence is TGTGCCAGCGCTATAAGCAATGAGCAGTTCTTC. This chain joins TRBV28 and TRBJ2-1; no clear D. The V gene's germline CDR1 is MDHEN and CDR2 SYDVKM. The CDR3 runs 11 residues. The germline V and J ends were trimmed by 8 bases and 6 bases, with 8 bases remaining between them.

This clonotype was found many times. The chain carries TRBV28 and TRBJ1-1; D uncertain. In germline, CDR1 is MDHEN, CDR2 SYDVKM. This CDR3 comprises 16 residues. Trimming left V 4 bases short and J 0 bases short, with 15 bases between. CDR3 nucleotide sequence: TGTGCCAGCAGTTGGGAGCAACCCATCATGAACACTGAAGCTTTCTTT. Translating it yields CASSWEQPIMNTEAFF.

This clonotype was seen repeatedly, ten times or more. The rearrangement uses TRBV20-1 and TRBJ1-2; 7 bases line up with TRBD1. Germline lookup yields CDR1 DFQATT and CDR2 SNEGSKA (reference sequence). The CDR3 runs 14 residues. V lost 1 base to trimming and J lost 8 bases; unmatched junction nucleotides: 10. CDR3 nucleotides: TGCAGTGCTAGAGGACAGGGAGGGCTGGGGGGCTACACCTTC. Translated: CSARGQGGLGGYTF.

This clonotype was counted at least ten times. The chain is built from TRBV7-9 and TRBJ2-7; D call uncertain. Trimming cost V 5 bases and J 6 bases, with 8 bases left between them. The CDR3 contains 11 residues. Looked up from germline, CDR1 is SEHNR and CDR2 is FQNEAQ (reference sequence). The CDR3 sequence: CASSLSGEQYF. CDR3 bases: TGTGCCAGCAGCCTTAGTGGCGAGCAGTACTTC.

This clonotype was seen more than once but under ten times. The chain links TRBV4-2 to TRBJ1-3; TRBD1 aligns across 8 bases. The CDR3 has 17 residues. CDR1 LGHNA and CDR2 YNFKEQ come from the germline V gene. V lost 4 bases and J lost 0; bases outside the gene matches: 8. The CDR3 DNA reads TGTGCCAGCAGCCCTTGGGACAGGTTCCTCTCTGGAAACACCATATATTTT. Translated, it gives CASSPWDRFLSGNTIYF.

Concerning this clonotype itself: A much larger clone differs from this one at a single base, so this may be a read error. This chain joins TRBV3-1 and TRBJ1-2; maybe TRBD1 (5 bases). CDR3 size: 12 residues. The germline V gene encodes CDR1 LGHDT and CDR2 YNNKEL (reference sequence). The DNA of the CDR3 is TGTGCCAGCAGCATTGGGGACTATGGCGACACCTTC. As protein: CASSIGDYGDTF.